This T cell receptor beta chain is drawn from a study of T cell responses to AZD1222 COVID-19 vaccine. Clones were sequenced by immunoSEQ multiplex PCR, and TCRdb holds only the in-frame ones, with some missing. The sample has 100,000 to 150,000 clones, more than 80% seen once. Per the germline V gene, CDR1 is SSHAT and CDR2 is FNYEAQ (reference sequence). This CDR3 is 13 amino acids long. V lost 5 bases and J lost 4, with 6 bases in between. The sequence was obtained from an adult who received the AZD1222 COVID-19 vaccine. The sequencing here drew on peripheral blood, taken 28 days after the second AZD1222 dose. V and J are TRBV7-7 and TRBJ2-6, with D unclear. The CDR3 DNA sequence: TGTGCCAGCAGCCCCTCGGGGGCCAACGTCCTGACTTTC. It codes for CASSPSGANVLTF.